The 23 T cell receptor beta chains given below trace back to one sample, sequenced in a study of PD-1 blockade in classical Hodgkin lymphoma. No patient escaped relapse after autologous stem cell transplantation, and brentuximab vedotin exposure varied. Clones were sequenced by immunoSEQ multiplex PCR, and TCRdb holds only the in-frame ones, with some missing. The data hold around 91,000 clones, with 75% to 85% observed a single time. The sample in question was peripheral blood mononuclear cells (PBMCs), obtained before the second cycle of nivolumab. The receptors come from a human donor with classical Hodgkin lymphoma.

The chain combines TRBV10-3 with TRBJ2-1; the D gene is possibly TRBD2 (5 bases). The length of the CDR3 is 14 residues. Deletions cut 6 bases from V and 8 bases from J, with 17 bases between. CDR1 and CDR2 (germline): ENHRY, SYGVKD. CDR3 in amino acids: CAIRQTNPGDEQFF. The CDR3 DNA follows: TGTGCCATCAGGCAGACTAACCCCGGGGATGAGCAGTTCTTC.

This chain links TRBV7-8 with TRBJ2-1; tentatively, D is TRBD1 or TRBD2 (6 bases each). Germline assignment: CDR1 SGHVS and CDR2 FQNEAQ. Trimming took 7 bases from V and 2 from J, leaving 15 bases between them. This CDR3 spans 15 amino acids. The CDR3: CASKGGGETYNEQFF. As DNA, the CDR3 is TGTGCCAGCAAAGGAGGGGGAGAAACCTACAATGAGCAGTTCTTC.

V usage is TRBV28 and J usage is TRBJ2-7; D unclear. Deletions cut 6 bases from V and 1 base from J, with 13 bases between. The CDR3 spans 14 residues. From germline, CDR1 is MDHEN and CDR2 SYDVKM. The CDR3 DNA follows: TGTGCCAGCAGCCCCCCCCCAGGTTCCTACGAGCAGTACTTC. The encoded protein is CASSPPPGSYEQYF.

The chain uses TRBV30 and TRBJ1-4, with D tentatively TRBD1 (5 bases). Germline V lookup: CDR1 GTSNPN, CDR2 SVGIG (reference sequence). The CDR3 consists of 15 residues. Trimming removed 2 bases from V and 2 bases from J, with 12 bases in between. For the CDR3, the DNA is TGTGCCTGGAGTAAACTCAGGGCTACTAATGAAAAACTGTTTTTT. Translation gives CAWSKLRATNEKLFF.

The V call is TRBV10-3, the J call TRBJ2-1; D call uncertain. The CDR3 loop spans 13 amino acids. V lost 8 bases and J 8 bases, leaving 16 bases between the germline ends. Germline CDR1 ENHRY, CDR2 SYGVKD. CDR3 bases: TGTGCCATCTCCTTAGGGATCCCTGATGAGCAGTTCTTC. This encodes CAISLGIPDEQFF.

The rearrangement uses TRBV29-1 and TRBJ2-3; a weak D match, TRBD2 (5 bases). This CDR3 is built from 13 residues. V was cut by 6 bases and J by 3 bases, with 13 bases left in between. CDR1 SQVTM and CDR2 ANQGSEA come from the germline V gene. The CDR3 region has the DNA TGCAGCGTCGAAAGTCCGGGGACAGATACGCAGTATTTT. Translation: CSVESPGTDTQYF.

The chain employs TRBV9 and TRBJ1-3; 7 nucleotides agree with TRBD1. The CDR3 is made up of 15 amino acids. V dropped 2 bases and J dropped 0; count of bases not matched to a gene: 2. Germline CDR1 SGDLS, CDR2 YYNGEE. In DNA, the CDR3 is TGTGCCAGCAGCGTCAGGGGGATCTCTGGAAACACCATATATTTT. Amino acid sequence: CASSVRGISGNTIYF.

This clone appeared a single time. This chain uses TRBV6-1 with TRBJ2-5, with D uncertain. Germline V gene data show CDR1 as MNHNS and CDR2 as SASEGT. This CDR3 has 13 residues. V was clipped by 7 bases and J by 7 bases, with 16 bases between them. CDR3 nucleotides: TGTGCCAGCACCCAAACTAATTTCCCGACCCAGTACTTC. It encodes CASTQTNFPTQYF.

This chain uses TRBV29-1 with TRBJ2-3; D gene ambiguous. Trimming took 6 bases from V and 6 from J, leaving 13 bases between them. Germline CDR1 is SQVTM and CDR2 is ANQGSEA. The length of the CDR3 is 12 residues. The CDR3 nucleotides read TGCAGCGTAGAAAACCCTGGGGATACGCAGTATTTT. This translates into CSVENPGDTQYF.

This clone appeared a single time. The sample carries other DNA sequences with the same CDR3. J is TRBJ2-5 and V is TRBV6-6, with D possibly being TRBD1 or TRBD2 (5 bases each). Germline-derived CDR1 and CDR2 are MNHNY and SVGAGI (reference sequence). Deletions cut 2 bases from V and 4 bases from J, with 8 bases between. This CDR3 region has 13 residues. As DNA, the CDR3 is TGTGCCAGCAGTTACGGGGGTGGAGAGACCCAGTACTTC. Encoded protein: CASSYGGGETQYF.

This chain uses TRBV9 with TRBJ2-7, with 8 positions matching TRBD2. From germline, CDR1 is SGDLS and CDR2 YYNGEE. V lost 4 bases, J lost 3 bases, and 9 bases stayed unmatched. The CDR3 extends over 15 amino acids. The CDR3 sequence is CASSPQLAAYYEQYF. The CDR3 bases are TGTGCCAGCAGCCCGCAACTAGCGGCCTACTACGAGCAGTACTTC.

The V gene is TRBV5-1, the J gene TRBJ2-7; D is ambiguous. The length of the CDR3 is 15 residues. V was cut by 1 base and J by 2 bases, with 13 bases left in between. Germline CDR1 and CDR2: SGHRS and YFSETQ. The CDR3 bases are TGCGCCAGCAGCTTGCGGTGGACGGCGACCTACGAGCAGTACTTC. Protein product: CASSLRWTATYEQYF.

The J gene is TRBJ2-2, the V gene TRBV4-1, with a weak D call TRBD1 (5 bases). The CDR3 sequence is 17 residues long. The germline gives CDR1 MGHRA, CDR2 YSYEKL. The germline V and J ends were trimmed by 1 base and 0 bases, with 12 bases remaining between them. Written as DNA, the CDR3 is TGCGCCAGCAGCCAAGGATGGCAGGGTACGAACACCGGGGAGCTGTTTTTT. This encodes CASSQGWQGTNTGELFF.

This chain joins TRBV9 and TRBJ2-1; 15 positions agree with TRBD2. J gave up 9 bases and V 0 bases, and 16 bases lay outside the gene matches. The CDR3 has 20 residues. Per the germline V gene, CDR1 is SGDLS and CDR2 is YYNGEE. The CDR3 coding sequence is TGTGCCAGCAGCGTAGTAGGCCCGGGACTAGCGGGAGGAGTGGATAGTGAGCAGTTCTTC. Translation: CASSVVGPGLAGGVDSEQFF.

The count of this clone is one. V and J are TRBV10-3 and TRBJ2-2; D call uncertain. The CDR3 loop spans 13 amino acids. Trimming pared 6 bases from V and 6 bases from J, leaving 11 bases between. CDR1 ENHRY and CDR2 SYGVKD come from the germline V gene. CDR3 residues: CAIRPSVAGELFF. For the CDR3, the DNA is TGTGCCATCAGGCCTAGTGTGGCCGGGGAGCTGTTTTTT.

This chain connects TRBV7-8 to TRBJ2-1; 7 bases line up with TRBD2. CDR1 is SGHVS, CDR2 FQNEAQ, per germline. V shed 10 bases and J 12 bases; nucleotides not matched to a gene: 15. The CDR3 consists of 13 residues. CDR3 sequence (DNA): TGTGCCATCATGGAACCGGGGGGTGGCGGGCAGTTCTTC. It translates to CAIMEPGGGGQFF.

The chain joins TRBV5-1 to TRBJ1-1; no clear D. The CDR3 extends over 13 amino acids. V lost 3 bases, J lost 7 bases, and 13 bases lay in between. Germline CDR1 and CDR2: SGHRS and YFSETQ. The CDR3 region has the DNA TGCGCCAGCAGCTCCGGTTGGGAGCTTGAAGCTTTCTTT. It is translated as CASSSGWELEAFF.

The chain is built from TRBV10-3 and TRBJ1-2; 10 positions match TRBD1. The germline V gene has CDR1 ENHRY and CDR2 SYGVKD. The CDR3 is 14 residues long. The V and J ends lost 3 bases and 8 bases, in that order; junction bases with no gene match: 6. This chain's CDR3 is CAISERQGADGYTF. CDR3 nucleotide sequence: TGTGCCATCAGTGAACGACAGGGGGCGGACGGCTACACCTTC.

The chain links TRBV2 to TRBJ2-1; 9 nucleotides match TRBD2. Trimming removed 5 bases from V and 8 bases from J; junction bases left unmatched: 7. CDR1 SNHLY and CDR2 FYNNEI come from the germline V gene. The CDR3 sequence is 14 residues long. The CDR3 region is CASSRTSAGDEQFF. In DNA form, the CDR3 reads TGTGCCAGCAGTCGGACTAGCGCGGGGGATGAGCAGTTCTTC.

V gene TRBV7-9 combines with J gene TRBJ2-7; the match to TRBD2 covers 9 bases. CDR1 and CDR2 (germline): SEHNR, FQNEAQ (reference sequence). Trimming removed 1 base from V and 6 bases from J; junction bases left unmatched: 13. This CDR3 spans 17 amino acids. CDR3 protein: CASSLVRSASGICEQYF. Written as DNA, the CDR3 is TGTGCCAGCAGCTTAGTTAGATCGGCTAGCGGGATATGCGAGCAGTACTTC. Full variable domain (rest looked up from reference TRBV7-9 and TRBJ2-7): DTGVSQNPRHKITKRGQNVTFRCDPISEHNRLYWYRQTLGQGPEFLTYFQNEAQLEKSRLLSDRFSAERPKGSFSTLEIQRTEQGDSAMYLCASSLVRSASGICEQYFGPGTRLTVT.

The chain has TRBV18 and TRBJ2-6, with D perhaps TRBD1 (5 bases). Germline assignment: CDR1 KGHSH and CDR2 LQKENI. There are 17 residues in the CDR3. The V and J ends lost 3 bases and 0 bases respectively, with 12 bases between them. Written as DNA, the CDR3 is TGTGCCAGCTCACCCTCACAGGTTTCCTCTGGGGCCAACGTCCTGACTTTC. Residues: CASSPSQVSSGANVLTF.

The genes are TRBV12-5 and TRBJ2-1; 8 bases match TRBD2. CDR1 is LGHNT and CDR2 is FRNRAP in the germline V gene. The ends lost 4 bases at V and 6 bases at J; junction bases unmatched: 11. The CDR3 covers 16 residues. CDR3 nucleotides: TGTGCTAGTGGTTGGGCTCCGGGACTAGTTCTCAATGAGCAGTTCTTC. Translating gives CASGWAPGLVLNEQFF.

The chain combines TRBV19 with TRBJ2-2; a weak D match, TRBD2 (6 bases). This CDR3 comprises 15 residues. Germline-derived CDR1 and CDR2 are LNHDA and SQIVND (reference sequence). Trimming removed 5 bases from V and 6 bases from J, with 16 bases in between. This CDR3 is CASSLGGWVAGELFF. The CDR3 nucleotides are TGTGCCAGTAGTCTTGGGGGGTGGGTTGCCGGGGAGCTGTTTTTT. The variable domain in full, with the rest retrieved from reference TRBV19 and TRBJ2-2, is DGGITQSPKYLFRKEGQNVTLSCEQNLNHDAMYWYRQDPGQGLRLIYYSQIVNDFQKGDIAEGYSVSREKKESFPLTVTSAQKNPTAFYLCASSLGGWVAGELFFGEGSRLTVL.